This TCR beta chain was profiled in a study of OX40 agonist ivuxolimab in advanced cancers. Study background: Intravenous ivuxolimab at 0.01 to 10 mg/kg was given to patients every 2 weeks. Study-level points and caveats: By week 6 at 0.1 to 3.0 mg/kg, blood CD4+ and CD8+ T cells had expanded clonally.

Clones were read by immunoSEQ multiplex PCR, and TCRdb kept only the in-frame ones, dropping some. The sample lists fewer than 35,000 clones, 88% seen once, with around three fifths in the top ten. CDR3 size: 11 residues. The ends were cut back, 5 bases at V and 10 bases at J, with 9 bases in the middle. CDR1 and CDR2 (germline): MNHEY, SMNVEV (reference sequence). Turning to this clone: Its antigen is still unknown.

Sampled blood was obtained at baseline, cycle 4 day 1, and cycle 7 day 1. This clonotype originated in an adult with an advanced solid tumor such as melanoma, head and neck, liver or kidney cancer. The sequences come from CD4+ or CD8+ T cells sorted from blood, collected in a trial of the OX40 agonist ivuxolimab. The chain recombines TRBV27 with TRBJ2-1; D may be TRBD2 (5 bases). DNA for the CDR3: TGTGCCAGCAGTACAAGGGAGGAGCAGTTCTTC. Protein product: CASSTREEQFF.